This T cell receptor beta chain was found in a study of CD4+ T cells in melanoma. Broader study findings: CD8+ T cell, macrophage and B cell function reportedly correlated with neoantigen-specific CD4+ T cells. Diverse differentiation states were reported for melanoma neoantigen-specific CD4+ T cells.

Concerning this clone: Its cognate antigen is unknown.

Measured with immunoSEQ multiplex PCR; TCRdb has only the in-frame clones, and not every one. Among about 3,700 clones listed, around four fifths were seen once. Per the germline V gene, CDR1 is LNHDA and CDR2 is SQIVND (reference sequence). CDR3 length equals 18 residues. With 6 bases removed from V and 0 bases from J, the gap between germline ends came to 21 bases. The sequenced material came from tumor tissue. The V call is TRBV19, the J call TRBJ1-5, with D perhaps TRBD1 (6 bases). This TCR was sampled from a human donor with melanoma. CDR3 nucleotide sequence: TGTGCCAGTAGCAATCTTGGACAGAACCCGTTTAGCAATCAGCCCCAGCATTTT. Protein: CASSNLGQNPFSNQPQHF. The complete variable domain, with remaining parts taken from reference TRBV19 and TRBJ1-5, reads DGGITQSPKYLFRKEGQNVTLSCEQNLNHDAMYWYRQDPGQGLRLIYYSQIVNDFQKGDIAEGYSVSREKKESFPLTVTSAQKNPTAFYLCASSNLGQNPFSNQPQHFGDGTRLSIL.